This TCR beta chain stems from a study of shared clonotypes between healthy human individuals. Study results and limitations: Tissues were not sampled, only blood, and their repertoires likely differ.

In the case of this clone: The antigen is undetermined.

The deep-level immunoSEQ assay was used. Profiled with immunoSEQ multiplex PCR; TCRdb holds only in-frame clones, not every one. The repertoire consists of millions of clones, with about 92% occurring once and the leading ten covering 0.39%. The specimen was naive CD4+ T cells from PBMCs. Subset of the sample: CD45RA+ positively selected. The clonotype was recovered from a man in his late teens or twenties in good health. Some clones in this sample may be carry-over from other donors' samples.

In nucleotides, the CDR3 is TGTGCCAGCAGTTTTTCGGGGCGAGTTGGCGGGACCGGCTCCTACGAGCAGTACTTC. Protein: CASSFSGRVGGTGSYEQYF. The chain joins TRBV27 to TRBJ2-7, with TRBD2 as a possible D gene (6 bases). CDR1 and CDR2 (germline): MNHEY, SMNVEV (reference sequence). The V end lost 3 bases, the J end lost 0 bases, and 24 bases lay between the germline ends. This CDR3 spans 19 amino acids.